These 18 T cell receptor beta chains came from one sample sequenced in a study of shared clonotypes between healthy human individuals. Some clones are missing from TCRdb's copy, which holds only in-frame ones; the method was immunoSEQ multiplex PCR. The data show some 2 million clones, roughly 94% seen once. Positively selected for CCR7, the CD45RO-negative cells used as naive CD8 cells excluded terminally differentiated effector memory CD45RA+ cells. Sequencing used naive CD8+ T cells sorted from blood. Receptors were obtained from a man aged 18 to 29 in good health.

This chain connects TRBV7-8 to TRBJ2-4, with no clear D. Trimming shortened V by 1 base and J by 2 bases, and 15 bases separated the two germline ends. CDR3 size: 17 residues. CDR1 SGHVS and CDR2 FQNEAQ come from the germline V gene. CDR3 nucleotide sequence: TGTGCCAGCAGCTTAGAACTGGAGCGCGGATCCAAAAACATTCAGTACTTC. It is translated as CASSLELERGSKNIQYF.

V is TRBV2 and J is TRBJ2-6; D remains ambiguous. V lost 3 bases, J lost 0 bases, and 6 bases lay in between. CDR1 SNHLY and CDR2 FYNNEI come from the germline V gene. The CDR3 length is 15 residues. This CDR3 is CASSDPGSGANVLTF. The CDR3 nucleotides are TGTGCCAGCAGTGATCCGGGCTCTGGGGCCAACGTCCTGACTTTC. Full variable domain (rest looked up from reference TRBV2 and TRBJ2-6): EPEVTQTPSHQVTQMGQEVILRCVPISNHLYFYWYRQILGQKVEFLVSFYNNEISEKSEIFDDQFSVERPDGSNFTLKIRSTKLEDSAMYFCASSDPGSGANVLTFGAGSRLTVL.

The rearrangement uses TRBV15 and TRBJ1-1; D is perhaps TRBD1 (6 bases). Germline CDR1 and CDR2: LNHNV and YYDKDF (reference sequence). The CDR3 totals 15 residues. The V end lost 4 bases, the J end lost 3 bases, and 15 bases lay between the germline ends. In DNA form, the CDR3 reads TGTGCCACCAGCACCTTACAGGGTGGGTACACTGAAGCTTTCTTT. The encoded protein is CATSTLQGGYTEAFF.

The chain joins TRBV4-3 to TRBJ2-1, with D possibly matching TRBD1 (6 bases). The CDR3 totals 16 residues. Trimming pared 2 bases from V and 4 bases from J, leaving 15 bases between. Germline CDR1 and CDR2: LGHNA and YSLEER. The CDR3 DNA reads TGCGCCAGCAGCCAAAGAGCCGGGACACCTTACAATGAGCAGTTCTTC. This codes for CASSQRAGTPYNEQFF.

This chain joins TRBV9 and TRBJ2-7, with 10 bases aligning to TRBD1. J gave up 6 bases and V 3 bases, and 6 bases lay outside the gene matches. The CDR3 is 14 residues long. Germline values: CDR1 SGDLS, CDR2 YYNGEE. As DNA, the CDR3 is TGTGCCAGCAGCGCAGGGACAGGGGACCTCGAGCAGTACTTC. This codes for CASSAGTGDLEQYF.

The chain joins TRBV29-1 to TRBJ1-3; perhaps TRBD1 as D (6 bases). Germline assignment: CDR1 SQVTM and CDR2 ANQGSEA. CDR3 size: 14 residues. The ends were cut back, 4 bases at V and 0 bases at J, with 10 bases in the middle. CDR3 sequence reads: CSVVYRDSGNTIYF. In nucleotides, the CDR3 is TGCAGCGTTGTCTACAGGGACTCTGGAAACACCATATATTTT.

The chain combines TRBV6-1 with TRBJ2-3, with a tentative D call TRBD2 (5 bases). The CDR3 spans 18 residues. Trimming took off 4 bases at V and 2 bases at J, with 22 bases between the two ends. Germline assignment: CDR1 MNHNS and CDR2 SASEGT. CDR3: CASSAGPHGPGYTDTQYF. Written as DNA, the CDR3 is TGTGCCAGCAGTGCAGGACCTCATGGGCCGGGATACACAGATACGCAGTATTTT.

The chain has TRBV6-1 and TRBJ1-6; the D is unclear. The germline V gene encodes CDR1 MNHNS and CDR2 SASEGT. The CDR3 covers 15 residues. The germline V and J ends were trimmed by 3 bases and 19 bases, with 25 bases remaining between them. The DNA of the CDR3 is TGTGCCAGCAGTGATAGCCCGGGGATAATTGTGGGATTACACTTT. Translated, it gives CASSDSPGIIVGLHF.

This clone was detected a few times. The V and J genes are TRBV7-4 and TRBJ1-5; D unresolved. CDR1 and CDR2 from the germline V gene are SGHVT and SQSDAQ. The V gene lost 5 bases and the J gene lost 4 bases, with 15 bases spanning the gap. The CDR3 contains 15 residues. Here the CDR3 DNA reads TGTGCCAGCAGCGGAGATGGGCAGCTGAATCAGCCCCAGCATTTT. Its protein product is CASSGDGQLNQPQHF. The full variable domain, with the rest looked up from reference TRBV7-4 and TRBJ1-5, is GAGVSQSPRYKVAKRGRDVALRCDSISGHVTLYWYRQTLGQGSEVLTYSQSDAQRDKSGRPSGRFSAERPERSVSTLKIQRTEQGDSAVYLCASSGDGQLNQPQHFGDGTRLSIL.

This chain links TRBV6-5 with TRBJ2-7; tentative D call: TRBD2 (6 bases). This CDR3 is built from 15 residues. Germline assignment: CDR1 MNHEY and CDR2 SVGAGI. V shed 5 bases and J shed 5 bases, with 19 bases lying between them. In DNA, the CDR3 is TGTGCCAGCAGTCCCTGGGTGGAGGGTTCCCACGAGCAGTACTTC. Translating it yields CASSPWVEGSHEQYF.

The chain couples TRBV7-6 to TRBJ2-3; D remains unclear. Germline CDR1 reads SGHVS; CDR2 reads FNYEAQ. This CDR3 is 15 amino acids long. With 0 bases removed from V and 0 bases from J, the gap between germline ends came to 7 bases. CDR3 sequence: CASSLAAESTDTQYF. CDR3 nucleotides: TGTGCCAGCAGCTTAGCAGCCGAAAGCACAGATACGCAGTATTTT. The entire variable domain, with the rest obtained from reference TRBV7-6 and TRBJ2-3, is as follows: GAGVSQSPRYKVTKRGQDVALRCDPISGHVSLYWYRQALGQGPEFLTYFNYEAQQDKSGLPNDRFSAERPEGSISTLTIQRTEQRDSAMYRCASSLAAESTDTQYFGPGTRLTVL.

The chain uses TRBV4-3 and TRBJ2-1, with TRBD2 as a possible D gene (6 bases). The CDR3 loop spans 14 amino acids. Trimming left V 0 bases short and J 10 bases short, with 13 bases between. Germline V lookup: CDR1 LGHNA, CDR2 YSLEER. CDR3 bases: TGCGCCAGCAGCCAAGAGCCGGGGGTGTGGGAGCAGTTCTTC. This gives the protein CASSQEPGVWEQFF.

The CDR3 reads CASRGIRTSAEAFF. CDR3 sequence (DNA): TGTGCCAGCAGGGGGATTAGGACGTCTGCTGAAGCTTTCTTT. The chain is built from TRBV6-1 and TRBJ1-1; no clear D gene. Germline V CDR1 and CDR2: MNHNS, SASEGT. Trimming removed 6 bases from V and 6 bases from J, with 17 bases in between. This CDR3 is 14 amino acids long.

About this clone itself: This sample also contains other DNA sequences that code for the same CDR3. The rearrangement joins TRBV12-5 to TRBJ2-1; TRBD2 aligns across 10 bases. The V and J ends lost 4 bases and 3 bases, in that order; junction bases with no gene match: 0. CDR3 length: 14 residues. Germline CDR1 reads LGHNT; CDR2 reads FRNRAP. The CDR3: CASGSSGGYNEQFF. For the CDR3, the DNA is TGTGCTAGTGGTTCTAGCGGGGGCTACAATGAGCAGTTCTTC.

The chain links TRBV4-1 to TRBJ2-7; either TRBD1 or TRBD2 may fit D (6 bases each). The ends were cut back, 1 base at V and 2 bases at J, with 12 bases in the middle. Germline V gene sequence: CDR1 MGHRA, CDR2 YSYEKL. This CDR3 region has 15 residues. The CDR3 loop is CASSQARGRTYEQYF. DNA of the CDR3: TGCGCCAGCAGCCAAGCCCGGGGGCGGACCTACGAGCAGTACTTC.

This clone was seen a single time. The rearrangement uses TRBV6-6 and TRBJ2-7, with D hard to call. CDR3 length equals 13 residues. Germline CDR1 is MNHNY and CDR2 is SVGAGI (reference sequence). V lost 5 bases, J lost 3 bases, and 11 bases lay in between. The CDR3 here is CASSLGAFYEQYF. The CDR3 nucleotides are TGTGCCAGCAGTCTCGGAGCTTTCTACGAGCAGTACTTC.

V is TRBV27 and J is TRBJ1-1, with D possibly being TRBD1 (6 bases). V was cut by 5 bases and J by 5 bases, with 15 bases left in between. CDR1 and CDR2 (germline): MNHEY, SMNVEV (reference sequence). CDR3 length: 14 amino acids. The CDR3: CASSRQAPLTEAFF. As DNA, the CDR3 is TGTGCCAGCAGTCGACAGGCTCCCTTAACTGAAGCTTTCTTT.

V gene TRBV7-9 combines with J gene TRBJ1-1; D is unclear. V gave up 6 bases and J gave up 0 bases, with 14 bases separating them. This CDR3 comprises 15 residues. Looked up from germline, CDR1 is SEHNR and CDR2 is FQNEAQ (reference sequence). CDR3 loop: CASSQTRELNTEAFF. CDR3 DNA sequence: TGTGCCAGCAGTCAAACTCGGGAGTTGAACACTGAAGCTTTCTTT.